These T cell receptor beta chains were read from a single sample in a study of human T cells and chemical hapten exposure. TCRdb redid the calling of the RACE reads with MiXCR, one entry per CDR3 protein. Of some 94,000 distinct CDR3 sequences listed, around 12% are singletons. The specimen was whole blood, collected in connection with sensitization to the hapten diphenylcyclopropenone (DPC). The source is a woman aged 40 to 55 with alopecia areata. Some clones in this sample may be carry-over from other donors' samples. CDR3s include the opening cysteine and the closing phenylalanine or tryptophan.

>TRBJ2-1|TRBV6-5
CASTLIAGGMNEQFF
>TRBJ2-7|TRBV5-5
CASSFWGTYEQYF
>TRBJ2-4|TRBV12-2
CASRFPRQAVVAKNIQYF
>TRBJ2-1|TRBV20-1
CSARRTSGRGNEQFF
>TRBJ2-3|TRBV3-1
CASSQARTVWGTDTQYF
>TRBJ2-7|TRBV28
CASMTGLYTYEQYF
>TRBJ2-3|TRBV20-1
CSAPDRGADTQYF
>TRBJ2-5|TRBV9
CASSVDGVMKGALETQYF
>TRBJ1-1|TRBV28
CASSSGGGLNTEAFF
>TRBJ1-4|TRBV19
CASLAGTAEKLFF
>TRBJ2-5|TRBV11-2
CASSLVVGLAGGGETQYF
>TRBJ1-5|TRBV5-5
CASSLVNNQPQHF
>TRBJ1-4|TRBV5-8
CASSPRTFEKLFF
>TRBJ2-1|TRBV18
CASSPRGAGLAGNEQFF
>TRBJ2-1|TRBV7-6
CASSLRPSGSGTAYNEQFF
>TRBJ2-1|TRBV20-1
CSARRFAYNEQFF
>TRBJ2-1|TRBV29-1
CSVRQRESGYNEQFF
>TRBJ2-1|TRBV11-2
CASSLVIKLAGRQDEQFF
>TRBJ1-1|TRBV6-2/TRBV6-3
CASSYRTGGDTEAFF
>TRBJ2-1|TRBV27
CASRSGQGYNEQFF
>TRBJ2-3|TRBV7-3
CASTDFTTDTQYF
>TRBJ2-3|TRBV18
CASSPTAGSTDTQYF
>TRBJ2-2|TRBV5-4
CASSGWQGARLNTGELFF
>TRBJ2-7|TRBV28
CASSFNLLSSSYEQYF
>TRBJ2-2|TRBV9
CASSPGLAGGSTGELFF
>TRBJ1-1|TRBV15
CATSSQGERAFF
>TRBJ2-5|TRBV24-1
CATSDPGDGRGETQYF